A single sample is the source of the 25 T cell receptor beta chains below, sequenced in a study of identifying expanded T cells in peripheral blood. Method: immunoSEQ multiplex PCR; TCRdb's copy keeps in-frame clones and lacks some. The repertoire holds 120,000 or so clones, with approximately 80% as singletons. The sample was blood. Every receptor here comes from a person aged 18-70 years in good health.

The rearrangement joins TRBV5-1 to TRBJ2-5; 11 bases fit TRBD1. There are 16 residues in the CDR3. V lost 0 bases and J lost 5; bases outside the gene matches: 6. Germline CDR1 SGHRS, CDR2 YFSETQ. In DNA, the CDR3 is TGCGCCAGCAGCTTGGCCGGACAGGGGGCCATGGAGACCCAGTACTTC. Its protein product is CASSLAGQGAMETQYF.

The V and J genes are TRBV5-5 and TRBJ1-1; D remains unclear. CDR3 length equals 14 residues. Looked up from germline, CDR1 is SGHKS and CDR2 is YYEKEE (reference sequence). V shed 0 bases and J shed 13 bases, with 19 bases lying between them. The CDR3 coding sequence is TGTGCCAGCAGCTTGGAGGGTGGAACCCCCTCGGGTTTCTTT. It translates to CASSLEGGTPSGFF.

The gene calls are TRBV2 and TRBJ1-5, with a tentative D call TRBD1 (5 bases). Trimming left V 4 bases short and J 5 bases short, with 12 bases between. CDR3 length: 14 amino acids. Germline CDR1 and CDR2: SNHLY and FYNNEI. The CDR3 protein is CASSGPQTDQPQHF. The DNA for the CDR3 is TGTGCCAGCAGTGGACCGCAGACAGATCAGCCCCAGCATTTT.

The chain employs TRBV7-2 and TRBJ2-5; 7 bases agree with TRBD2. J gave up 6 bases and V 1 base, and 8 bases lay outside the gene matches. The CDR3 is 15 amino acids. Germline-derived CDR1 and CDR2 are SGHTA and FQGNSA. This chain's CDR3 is CASSLGGASGKTQYF. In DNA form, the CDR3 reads TGTGCCAGCAGCTTAGGTGGGGCTAGCGGAAAGACCCAGTACTTC.

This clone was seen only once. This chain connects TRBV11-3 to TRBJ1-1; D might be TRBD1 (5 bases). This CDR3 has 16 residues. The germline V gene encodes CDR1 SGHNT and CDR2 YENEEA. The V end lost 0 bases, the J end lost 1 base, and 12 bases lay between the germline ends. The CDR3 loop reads CASSLDDWRGNTEAFF. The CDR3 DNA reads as TGTGCCAGCAGCTTAGATGATTGGAGGGGGAACACTGAAGCTTTCTTT.

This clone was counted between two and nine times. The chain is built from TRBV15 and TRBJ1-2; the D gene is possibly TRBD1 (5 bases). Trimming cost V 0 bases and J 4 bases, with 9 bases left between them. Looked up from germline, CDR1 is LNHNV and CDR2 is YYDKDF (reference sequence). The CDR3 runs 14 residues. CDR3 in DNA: TGTGCCACCAGCAGAGATAGGGGCAGCTATGGCTACACCTTC. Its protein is CATSRDRGSYGYTF.

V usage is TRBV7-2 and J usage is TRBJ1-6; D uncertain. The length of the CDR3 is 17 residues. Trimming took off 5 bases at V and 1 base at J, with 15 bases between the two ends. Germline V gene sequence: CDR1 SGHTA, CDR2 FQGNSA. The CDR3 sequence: CASSAAGGRSYNSPLHF. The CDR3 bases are TGTGCCAGCAGCGCCGCAGGTGGCAGGTCCTATAATTCACCCCTCCACTTT.

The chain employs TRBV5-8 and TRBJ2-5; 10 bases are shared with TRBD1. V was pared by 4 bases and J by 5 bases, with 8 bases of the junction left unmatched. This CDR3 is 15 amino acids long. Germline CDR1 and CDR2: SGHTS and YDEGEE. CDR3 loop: CASSPGTGVIETQYF. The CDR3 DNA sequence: TGTGCCAGCAGCCCTGGGACAGGGGTAATCGAGACCCAGTACTTC.

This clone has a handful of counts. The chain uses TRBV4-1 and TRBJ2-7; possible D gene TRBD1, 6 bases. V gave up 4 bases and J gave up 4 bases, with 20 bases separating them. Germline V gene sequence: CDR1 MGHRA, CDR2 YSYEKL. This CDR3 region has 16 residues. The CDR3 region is CASSRTGDTRTYEQYF. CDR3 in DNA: TGCGCCAGCAGCCGCACCGGGGACACACGTACGTACGAGCAGTACTTC.

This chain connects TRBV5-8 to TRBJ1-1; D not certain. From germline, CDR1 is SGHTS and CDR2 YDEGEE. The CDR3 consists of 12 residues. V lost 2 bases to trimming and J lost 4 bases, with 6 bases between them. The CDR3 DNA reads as TGTGCCAGCAGCTTAGGGAGCACTGAAGCTTTCTTT. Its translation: CASSLGSTEAFF. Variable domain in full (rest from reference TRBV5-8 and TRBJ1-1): EAGVTQSPTHLIKTRGQQATLRCSPISGHTSVYWYQQALGLGLQFLLWYDEGEERNRGNFPPRFSGRQFPNYSSELNVNALELEDSALYLCASSLGSTEAFFGQGTRLTVV.

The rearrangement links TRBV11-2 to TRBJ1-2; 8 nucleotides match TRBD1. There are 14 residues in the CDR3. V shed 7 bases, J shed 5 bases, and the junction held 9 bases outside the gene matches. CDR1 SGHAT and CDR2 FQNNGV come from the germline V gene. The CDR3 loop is CASTTSGQDYGYTF. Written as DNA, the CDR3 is TGTGCCAGCACCACTTCGGGACAGGATTATGGCTACACCTTC.

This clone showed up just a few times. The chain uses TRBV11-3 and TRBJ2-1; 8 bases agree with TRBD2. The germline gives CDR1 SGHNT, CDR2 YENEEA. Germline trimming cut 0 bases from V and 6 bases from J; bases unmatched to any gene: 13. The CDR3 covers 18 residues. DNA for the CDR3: TGTGCCAGCAGCTTAGATCAATCCGGGACTAGTGTTCGCAATGAGCAGTTCTTC. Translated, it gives CASSLDQSGTSVRNEQFF.

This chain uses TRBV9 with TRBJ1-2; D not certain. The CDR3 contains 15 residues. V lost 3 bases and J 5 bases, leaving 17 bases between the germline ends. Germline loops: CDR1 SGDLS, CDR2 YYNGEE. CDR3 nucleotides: TGTGCCAGCAGCGCTCCCGCCGGCTTAAAATATGGCTACACCTTC. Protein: CASSAPAGLKYGYTF.

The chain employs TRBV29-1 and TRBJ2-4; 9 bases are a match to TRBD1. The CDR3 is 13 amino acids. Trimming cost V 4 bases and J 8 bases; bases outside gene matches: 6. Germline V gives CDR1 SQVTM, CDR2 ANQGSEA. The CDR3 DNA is TGCAGCGTTGCCCGACAGGGGGGGGACATTCAGTACTTC. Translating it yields CSVARQGGDIQYF.

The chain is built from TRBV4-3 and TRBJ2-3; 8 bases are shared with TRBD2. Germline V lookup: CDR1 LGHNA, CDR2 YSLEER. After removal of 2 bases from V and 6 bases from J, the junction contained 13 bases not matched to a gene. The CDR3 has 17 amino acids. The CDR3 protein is CASSQNPGGARLDTQYF. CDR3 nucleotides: TGCGCCAGCAGCCAAAACCCCGGGGGGGCTAGGCTGGATACGCAGTATTTT.

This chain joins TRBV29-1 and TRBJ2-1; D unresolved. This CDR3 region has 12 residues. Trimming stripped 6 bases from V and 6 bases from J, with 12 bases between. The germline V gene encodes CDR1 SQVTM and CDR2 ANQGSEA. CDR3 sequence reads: CSVMIHLNEQFF. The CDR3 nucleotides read TGCAGCGTCATGATTCACCTCAATGAGCAGTTCTTC.

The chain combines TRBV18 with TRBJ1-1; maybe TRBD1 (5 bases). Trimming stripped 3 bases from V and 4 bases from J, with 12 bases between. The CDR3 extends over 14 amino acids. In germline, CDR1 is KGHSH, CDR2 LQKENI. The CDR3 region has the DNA TGTGCCAGCTCACCGGACACGCAGGGCACTGAAGCTTTCTTT. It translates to CASSPDTQGTEAFF.

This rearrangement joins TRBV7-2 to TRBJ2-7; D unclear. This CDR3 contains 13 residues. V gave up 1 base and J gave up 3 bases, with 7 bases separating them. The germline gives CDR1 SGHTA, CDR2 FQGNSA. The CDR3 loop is CASSLDGGYEQYF. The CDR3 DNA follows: TGTGCCAGCAGCTTAGATGGTGGCTACGAGCAGTACTTC.

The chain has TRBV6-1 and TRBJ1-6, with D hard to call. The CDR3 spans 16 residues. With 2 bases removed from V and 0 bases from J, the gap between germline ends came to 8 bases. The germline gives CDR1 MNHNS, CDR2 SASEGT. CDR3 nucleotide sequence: TGTGCCAGCAGTGAATACACTAGCTCCTATAATTCACCCCTCCACTTT. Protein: CASSEYTSSYNSPLHF.

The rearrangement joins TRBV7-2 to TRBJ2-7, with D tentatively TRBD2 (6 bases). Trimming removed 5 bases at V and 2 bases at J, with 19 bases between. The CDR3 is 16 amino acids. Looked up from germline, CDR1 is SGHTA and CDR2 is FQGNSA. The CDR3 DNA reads TGTGCCAGCAGCGCTCCCCTCCTAGCGTACCCCTACGAGCAGTACTTC. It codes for CASSAPLLAYPYEQYF.

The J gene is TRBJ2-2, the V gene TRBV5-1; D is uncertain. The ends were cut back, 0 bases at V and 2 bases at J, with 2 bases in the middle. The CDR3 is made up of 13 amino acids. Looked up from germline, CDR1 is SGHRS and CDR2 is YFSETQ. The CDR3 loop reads CASSLGNTGELFF. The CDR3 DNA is TGCGCCAGCAGCTTGGGTAACACCGGGGAGCTGTTTTTT.

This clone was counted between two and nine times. The CDR3 bases are TGTGCCAGCACCCTGGACAGGGGGAAAGCTTTCTTT. The encoded protein is CASTLDRGKAFF. The chain couples TRBV6-6 to TRBJ1-1; 10 bases are shared with TRBD1. With 7 bases clipped from V and 9 bases from J, the junction kept 5 bases outside the gene matches. Looked up from germline, CDR1 is MNHNY and CDR2 is SVGAGI (reference sequence). CDR3 size: 12 residues.

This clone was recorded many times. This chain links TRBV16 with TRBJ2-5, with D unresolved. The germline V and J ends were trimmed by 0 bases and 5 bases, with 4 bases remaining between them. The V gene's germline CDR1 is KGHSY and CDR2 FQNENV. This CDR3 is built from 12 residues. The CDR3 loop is CASSQSRETQYF. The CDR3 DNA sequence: TGTGCCAGCAGCCAATCCCGGGAGACCCAGTACTTC.

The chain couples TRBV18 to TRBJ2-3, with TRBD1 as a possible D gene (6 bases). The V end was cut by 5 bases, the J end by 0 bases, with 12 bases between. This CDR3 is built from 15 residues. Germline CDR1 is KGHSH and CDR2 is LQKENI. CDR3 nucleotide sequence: TGTGCCAGCTCATCGGACAGTTCTAGCACAGATACGCAGTATTTT. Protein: CASSSDSSSTDTQYF.

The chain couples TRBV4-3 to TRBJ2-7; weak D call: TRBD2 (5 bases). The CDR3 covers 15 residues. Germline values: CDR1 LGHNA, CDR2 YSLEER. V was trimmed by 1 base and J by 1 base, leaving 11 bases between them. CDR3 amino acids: CASSQVMTGSYEQYF. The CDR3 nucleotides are TGCGCCAGCAGCCAAGTAATGACGGGATCCTACGAGCAGTACTTC.